This T cell receptor beta chain originates from a study of OX40 agonist ivuxolimab in advanced cancers. As for the study in general: Patients enrolled in dose escalation were diagnosed with hepatocellular carcinoma, melanoma, renal cell or head and neck cancer.

This clone was seen a single time. Its antigen is still unknown. Blood draws occurred at baseline, cycle 4 day 1, and cycle 7 day 1. The study, taken as a whole, reports: CD4+ T cells averaged fewer expanded clones than CD8+ T cells.

Germline lookup yields CDR1 SNHLY and CDR2 FYNNEI. The length of the CDR3 is 18 residues. V was clipped by 2 bases and J by 4 bases, with 23 bases between them. The assay was immunoSEQ multiplex PCR, and TCRdb's table has in-frame clones only and misses some. The data hold over 50,000 clones, with less than 85% observed a single time. This sequence originates from an adult with an advanced solid tumor such as melanoma, head and neck, liver or kidney cancer. The rearrangement links TRBV2 to TRBJ1-1; D not certain. The input for sequencing was CD4+ or CD8+ T cells sorted from blood, taken in a trial of the OX40 agonist ivuxolimab. CDR3 region: CASSEIVGARAEGTEAFF. CDR3 DNA: TGTGCCAGCAGTGAAATAGTCGGTGCGAGGGCGGAAGGCACTGAAGCTTTCTTT.